The 14 T cell receptor beta chains presented below share a single source sample, sequenced in a study of blood T cell repertoires in COVID-19 (dated by TCRdb to 2018 to 2020). Preparation of the library involved the immunoSEQ multiplex PCR assay. The immuneACCESS repertoire file appears here via TCRdb, limited to in-frame rearrangements. These files lack a portion of the clones; in checked studies, under half of the deficit traces to unresolved V genes, and the cause of the others is not known. The sample records about 180,000 clones, just over 85% of which are singletons. The top ten hold roughly 10% of the sample. Source material: PBMCs or T cells enriched from blood (not recorded which). The receptors were sampled from a woman aged 18-35 years who had recovered from COVID-19.

This clone showed up just once. The chain has TRBV6-5 and TRBJ2-1, with D tentatively TRBD1 (7 bases). The germline V gene has CDR1 MNHEY and CDR2 SVGAGI. CDR3 length: 13 residues. Trimming removed 8 bases at V and 5 bases at J, with 13 bases between. For the CDR3, the DNA is TGTGCCAGCTCAGGGGGGTACGACAATGAGCAGTTCTTC. Amino acid sequence: CASSGGYDNEQFF.

The J gene is TRBJ2-1, the V gene TRBV5-4, with D possibly TRBD2 on 7 matching bases. The CDR3 has 17 residues. Germline CDR1 SGHNT, CDR2 YYREEE (reference sequence). V lost 3 bases, J lost 1 base, and 17 bases lay in between. The CDR3 sequence is CASSSIPRGRSYNEQFF. The CDR3 DNA sequence: TGTGCCAGCAGCTCCATTCCGCGGGGGCGTTCCTACAATGAGCAGTTCTTC.

The genes are TRBV4-1 and TRBJ2-7, with 8 bases matching TRBD1. This CDR3 spans 15 amino acids. CDR1 MGHRA and CDR2 YSYEKL come from the germline V gene. Trimming took 0 bases from V and 1 from J; bases not matched to a gene: 2. The DNA for the CDR3 is TGCGCCAGCAGCCAAGACAGGGGGCCTTCCTACGAGCAGTACTTC. As protein: CASSQDRGPSYEQYF.

For the CDR3, the DNA is TGTGCCAGTAGTATGGTCGGAGCGGGGGAAGAGACCCAGTACTTC. This encodes CASSMVGAGEETQYF. The chain has TRBV19 and TRBJ2-5; 8 bases align to TRBD2. This CDR3 is built from 15 residues. J lost 3 bases, V lost 3 bases, and 6 bases had no gene match. Germline V gene data show CDR1 as LNHDA and CDR2 as SQIVND (reference sequence).

The V gene is TRBV28, the J gene TRBJ1-2, with TRBD1 matching 8 bases. Losses at the gene ends were 5 bases for V and 4 bases for J; bases not matched to a gene: 3. The CDR3 is made up of 13 amino acids. Germline V gives CDR1 MDHEN, CDR2 SYDVKM. As DNA, the CDR3 is TGTGCCAGCAGTCGACAGGGGATCTATGGCTACACCTTC. It yields the protein CASSRQGIYGYTF.

This chain uses TRBV19 with TRBJ1-2; possible D gene TRBD1, 5 bases. The germline gives CDR1 LNHDA, CDR2 SQIVND (reference sequence). The germline V and J ends were trimmed by 9 bases and 4 bases, with 21 bases remaining between them. This CDR3 has 15 amino acids. DNA for the CDR3: TGTGCCAGCCGATCTAGGACACTCGGCAGCTATGGCTACACCTTC. Translation: CASRSRTLGSYGYTF.

The CDR3 sequence is CASSGGGSSYNEQFF. Written as DNA, the CDR3 is TGTGCCAGCAGCGGGGGAGGGAGCTCCTACAATGAGCAGTTCTTC. This chain joins TRBV9 and TRBJ2-1; 7 bases match TRBD2. Trimming removed 3 bases from V and 0 bases from J; junction bases left unmatched: 3. Per germline, CDR1 SGDLS and CDR2 YYNGEE. This CDR3 comprises 15 residues.

The chain carries TRBV4-1 and TRBJ2-3; D remains ambiguous. This CDR3 spans 12 amino acids. CDR1 and CDR2 from the germline V gene are MGHRA and YSYEKL. Trimming removed 5 bases from V and 4 bases from J, with 7 bases in between. CDR3 nucleotides: TGCGCCAGCAGCTGGGCCCCAGATACGCAGTATTTT. It is translated as CASSWAPDTQYF.

The chain joins TRBV18 to TRBJ2-7; 9 bases agree with TRBD1. CDR3 length: 14 residues. The junction had 5 bases not matched to a gene; V was cut back by 3 bases and J by 5 bases. The germline V gene encodes CDR1 KGHSH and CDR2 LQKENI. CDR3 protein: CASSPGTGLNEQYF. In DNA form, the CDR3 reads TGTGCCAGCTCACCCGGGACAGGGTTGAACGAGCAGTACTTC.

The chain combines TRBV5-1 with TRBJ2-3, with D possibly matching TRBD2 (6 bases). In germline, CDR1 is SGHRS, CDR2 YFSETQ. The CDR3 sequence is 14 residues long. The ends were cut back, 0 bases at V and 4 bases at J, with 9 bases in the middle. The CDR3 loop reads CASSLASASDTQYF. CDR3 in DNA: TGCGCCAGCAGCTTGGCTAGCGCATCAGATACGCAGTATTTT.

V is TRBV28 and J is TRBJ2-3; perhaps TRBD2 as D (5 bases). V was pared by 4 bases and J by 4 bases, with 9 bases between. In germline, CDR1 is MDHEN, CDR2 SYDVKM. The CDR3 sequence is 13 residues long. The CDR3, as DNA: TGTGCCAGCAGTTCCTGGACTTCAGATACGCAGTATTTT. It encodes CASSSWTSDTQYF.

This clone has a handful of counts. V gene TRBV10-3 combines with J gene TRBJ2-2, with 10 positions matching TRBD2. The CDR3 length is 18 residues. The V gene's germline CDR1 is ENHRY and CDR2 SYGVKD. Trimming removed 0 bases from V and 7 bases from J; junction bases left unmatched: 11. The CDR3 DNA is TGTGCCATCAGTGAGTCGTGGCTAGCGGGAGAAGGTGGCGGGGAGCTGTTTTTT. It yields the protein CAISESWLAGEGGGELFF.

The chain couples TRBV9 to TRBJ1-1; no clear D. In germline, CDR1 is SGDLS, CDR2 YYNGEE. V was pared by 4 bases and J by 6 bases, with 19 bases between. This CDR3 has 15 residues. The DNA of the CDR3 is TGTGCCAGCAGCTCCCGGACGGCGGGGTGGTCTGAAGCTTTCTTT. It yields the protein CASSSRTAGWSEAFF.

Written as DNA, the CDR3 is TGTGCCAGCAGGCTCCCTGGAGGGAGCTCCTACAATGAGCAGTTCTTC. It encodes CASRLPGGSSYNEQFF. The V and J genes are TRBV28 and TRBJ2-1, with a weak D call TRBD2 (6 bases). The germline V gene encodes CDR1 MDHEN and CDR2 SYDVKM. CDR3 length equals 16 residues. Trimming shortened V by 6 bases and J by 0 bases, and 15 bases separated the two germline ends.